This T cell receptor (beta chain) stems from a study of blood T cell repertoires in COVID-19. Background on the study: COVID-19 samples, acute and convalescent, were from the United States, Italy and Spain. Sources were T cells, B-cell-depleted T cells, or PBMCs; the material itself was cDNA or gDNA.

Per the original methods: The assay estimated nucleated cells by amplifying reference gene primers. Sequenced by immunoSEQ multiplex PCR; TCRdb stores in-frame clones only, minus some. From that table come the V and J calls and clone size; the DNA was used to work out D and trimming. The profile shows around 70,000 clones, 80% to 90% of them singletons. Germline V lookup: CDR1 GTSNPN, CDR2 SVGIG (reference sequence). The CDR3 is 12 residues long. The V end lost 0 bases, the J end lost 4 bases, and 7 bases lay between the germline ends. This chain connects TRBV30 to TRBJ2-7, with D perhaps matching TRBD2 (5 bases). Sequencing used peripheral blood. The receptor was derived from a woman older than 75 with active or convalescent COVID-19. CDR3 DNA: TGTGCCTGGAGTGTACCGGGGTACGAGCAGTACTTC. Amino acids: CAWSVPGYEQYF. Full variable domain (outside the CDR3, taken from reference TRBV30 and TRBJ2-7): SQTIHQWPATLVQPVGSPLSLECTVEGTSNPNLYWYRQAAGRGLQLLFYSVGIGQISSEVPQNLSASRPQDRQFILSSKKLLLSDSGFYLCAWSVPGYEQYFGPGTRLTVT.